These 25 T cell receptor beta chains came from one sample sequenced in a study of blood T cell repertoires in COVID-19. TCRdb keeps only in-frame clones here, not all; method: immunoSEQ multiplex PCR. The sample contains under 200,000 clones, around nine tenths of which appear only once. The material sequenced was peripheral blood. These receptors all stem from a man aged 18 to 30 with active or convalescent COVID-19.

This chain connects TRBV5-1 to TRBJ2-3, with D perhaps matching TRBD2 (5 bases). Trimming took 0 bases from V and 6 from J, leaving 14 bases between them. Germline CDR1 reads SGHRS; CDR2 reads YFSETQ. This CDR3 is 15 amino acids long. In nucleotides, the CDR3 is TGCGCCAGCAGCTTGGTATCCGGGGTAGGGGATACGCAGTATTTT. Translating it yields CASSLVSGVGDTQYF.

The CDR3 reads CASSLRDGTGRPSYGYTF. As DNA, the CDR3 is TGTGCCAGCAGTTTAAGGGATGGGACTGGACGTCCTTCCTATGGCTACACCTTC. The V call is TRBV27, the J call TRBJ1-2, with a weak D call TRBD1 (5 bases). V gave up 2 bases and J gave up 4 bases, with 23 bases separating them. The CDR3 extends over 18 amino acids. CDR1 is MNHEY and CDR2 is SMNVEV in the germline V gene (reference sequence).

The V call is TRBV5-8, the J call TRBJ2-4; D remains ambiguous. CDR1 and CDR2 (germline): SGHTS, YDEGEE. The V end lost 1 base, the J end lost 5 bases, and 7 bases lay between the germline ends. The CDR3 totals 13 residues. The CDR3, as DNA: TGTGCCAGCAGCTTGAACAGACAAAACATTCAGTACTTC. It specifies CASSLNRQNIQYF.

The CDR3 protein is CASSPRRTGTGELFF. CDR3 nucleotides: TGTGCCAGCTCACCGCGGAGGACAGGCACCGGGGAGCTGTTTTTT. The J gene is TRBJ2-2, the V gene TRBV18, with 7 bases identical to TRBD1. V trimming: 3 bases; J trimming: 4 bases; junction bases outside the gene matches: 5. The CDR3 loop spans 15 amino acids. Germline V gene sequence: CDR1 KGHSH, CDR2 LQKENI.

The chain has TRBV7-9 and TRBJ2-5, with D possibly being TRBD2 (6 bases). This CDR3 has 14 residues. The germline CDR1 and CDR2 sequences are SEHNR and FQNEAQ (reference sequence). V was trimmed by 1 base and J by 2 bases, leaving 8 bases between them. The CDR3 sequence: CASSLGAGQETQYF. DNA of the CDR3: TGTGCCAGCAGCTTAGGGGCGGGACAAGAGACCCAGTACTTC.

J is TRBJ2-3 and V is TRBV24-1; 11 bases are shared with TRBD2. Germline values: CDR1 KGHDR, CDR2 SFDVKD. Trimming at V came to 6 bases and at J to 4 bases, leaving 8 bases not matched to a gene. This CDR3 region has 16 residues. CDR3 coding DNA: TGTGCCACCAGTCCCACACTAGCGGGAGTGGCAGATACGCAGTATTTT. Its protein is CATSPTLAGVADTQYF.

J is TRBJ2-7 and V is TRBV5-8, with 8 bases matching TRBD1. The ends lost 4 bases at V and 0 bases at J; junction bases unmatched: 9. This CDR3 is built from 16 residues. CDR1 and CDR2 (germline): SGHTS, YDEGEE. CDR3 loop: CASSPTPGQASYEQYV. CDR3 DNA sequence: TGTGCCAGCAGCCCCACGCCGGGACAGGCCTCCTACGAGCAGTACGTC.

This chain joins TRBV5-1 and TRBJ2-5; D perhaps matches TRBD2 (5 bases). The CDR3 runs 14 residues. Germline V CDR1 and CDR2: SGHRS, YFSETQ. With 2 bases removed from V and 2 bases from J, the gap between germline ends came to 10 bases. Written as DNA, the CDR3 is TGCGCCAGCAGCTTAACTAGGATACAAGAGACCCAGTACTTC. This gives the protein CASSLTRIQETQYF.

The rearrangement joins TRBV10-1 to TRBJ2-3, with 8 bases that match TRBD2. V was clipped by 5 bases and J by 4 bases; unmatched bases: 8. The V gene's germline CDR1 is WNHNN and CDR2 SYGVQD (reference sequence). This CDR3 region has 15 residues. CDR3 sequence reads: CASSPSDGRADTQYF. The CDR3 region has the DNA TGCGCCAGCAGTCCTTCAGACGGGAGGGCAGATACGCAGTATTTT.

The chain couples TRBV2 to TRBJ1-4, with unresolved D. The V gene lost 6 bases and the J gene lost 8 bases, with 10 bases spanning the gap. The CDR3 extends over 12 amino acids. Looked up from germline, CDR1 is SNHLY and CDR2 is FYNNEI. The CDR3 is CASSSNGEKLFF. CDR3 sequence (DNA): TGTGCCAGCAGCTCAAACGGGGAAAAACTGTTTTTT.

This sequence joins TRBV5-4 and TRBJ2-5; 8 nucleotides align to TRBD1. Germline assignment: CDR1 SGHNT and CDR2 YYREEE (reference sequence). The CDR3 has 13 amino acids. Trimming at V came to 1 base and at J to 5 bases, leaving 1 base not matched to a gene. In DNA form, the CDR3 reads TGTGCCAGCAGCTTGCGACAGGGGGAGACCCAGTACTTC. This encodes CASSLRQGETQYF.

This chain joins TRBV5-1 and TRBJ2-5, with TRBD1 matching 8 bases. Trimming at V came to 4 bases and at J to 1 base, leaving 6 bases not matched to a gene. This CDR3 is built from 15 residues. In germline, CDR1 is SGHRS, CDR2 YFSETQ. The CDR3 region has the DNA TGCGCCAGCAGCCCACGGACAGGGATCCAAGAGACCCAGTACTTC. It translates to CASSPRTGIQETQYF.

This chain joins TRBV10-3 and TRBJ2-1, with no clear D. The length of the CDR3 is 13 residues. From germline, CDR1 is ENHRY and CDR2 SYGVKD. The V end lost 4 bases, the J end lost 2 bases, and 6 bases lay between the germline ends. The CDR3 loop reads CAISGATYNEQFF. CDR3 DNA sequence: TGTGCCATCAGTGGAGCTACCTACAATGAGCAGTTCTTC.

The gene calls are TRBV28 and TRBJ2-7; 8 nucleotides agree with TRBD1. Per germline, CDR1 MDHEN and CDR2 SYDVKM. V was clipped by 1 base and J by 7 bases; unmatched bases: 9. CDR3 length: 15 residues. For the CDR3, the DNA is TGTGCCAGCAGTTTATTGGGGCAGGGGGCGAGGGAGCAGTACGTC. Translating gives CASSLLGQGAREQYV.

The chain has TRBV4-1 and TRBJ1-1; no definite D call. V was clipped by 1 base and J by 0 bases, with 6 bases between them. Germline lookup yields CDR1 MGHRA and CDR2 YSYEKL. The CDR3 spans 14 residues. The chain's CDR3 is CASSQVNLNTEAFF. Here the CDR3 DNA reads TGCGCCAGCAGCCAAGTAAATCTGAACACTGAAGCTTTCTTT.

The chain has TRBV5-1 and TRBJ2-3; maybe TRBD2 (7 bases). CDR3 length: 15 residues. V was shortened by 7 bases and J by 6 bases, with 21 bases between the two germline ends. From germline, CDR1 is SGHRS and CDR2 YFSETQ. CDR3 sequence: CASVRGGETGDTQYF. The DNA for the CDR3 is TGCGCCAGCGTCCGCGGGGGCGAAACGGGGGATACGCAGTATTTT.

The rearrangement joins TRBV28 to TRBJ1-5; a weak D match, TRBD1 (6 bases). V dropped 6 bases and J dropped 4 bases, with 10 bases sitting between them. Per germline, CDR1 MDHEN and CDR2 SYDVKM. CDR3 length equals 13 residues. CDR3 residues: CASRTGTNQPQHF. CDR3 DNA: TGTGCCAGCAGAACAGGGACAAATCAGCCCCAGCATTTT.

The chain combines TRBV28 with TRBJ1-2, with D tentatively TRBD1 (6 bases). This CDR3 comprises 16 residues. With 6 bases removed from V and 1 base from J, the gap between germline ends came to 18 bases. Germline V gene lookup returns CDR1 MDHEN and CDR2 SYDVKM. CDR3 sequence (DNA): TGTGCCAGCAGGTACCCCCGACAGGAAAGTAACTATGGCTACACCTTC. Translated, it gives CASRYPRQESNYGYTF.

CDR3 DNA: TGTGCCAGCAGTTTATCTCCGGCGGGCAATCAGCCCCAGCATTTT. This gives the protein CASSLSPAGNQPQHF. V usage is TRBV27 and J usage is TRBJ1-5; D uncertain. Trimming took 0 bases from V and 2 from J, leaving 8 bases between them. This CDR3 spans 15 amino acids. Germline V gene lookup returns CDR1 MNHEY and CDR2 SMNVEV (reference sequence).

This chain connects TRBV24-1 to TRBJ2-3; 9 bases align to TRBD1. Germline V lookup: CDR1 KGHDR, CDR2 SFDVKD. This CDR3 spans 15 amino acids. Trimming cost V 2 bases and J 6 bases; bases outside gene matches: 5. The CDR3 protein is CATSDSGQGSDTQYF. In DNA form, the CDR3 reads TGTGCCACCAGTGATTCGGGACAGGGTTCCGATACGCAGTATTTT.

The sample holds a few counts of this clone. The chain joins TRBV7-3 to TRBJ1-1; TRBD1 might be the D (5 bases). V lost 3 bases and J 6 bases, leaving 11 bases between the germline ends. In germline, CDR1 is SGHTA, CDR2 FQGTGA. This CDR3 spans 13 amino acids. The CDR3, as DNA: TGTGCCAGCAGCTTTCCGGGGGATGCTGAAGCTTTCTTT. This sequence encodes CASSFPGDAEAFF.

V is TRBV7-9 and J is TRBJ2-7; 11 bases match TRBD2. V trimming: 4 bases; J trimming: 2 bases; junction bases outside the gene matches: 10. Germline V CDR1 and CDR2: SEHNR, FQNEAQ (reference sequence). This CDR3 comprises 17 residues. CDR3 region: CASSSSRVAGGTYEQYF. CDR3 DNA sequence: TGTGCCAGCAGCTCCTCCCGGGTAGCGGGAGGGACCTACGAGCAGTACTTC.

The chain has TRBV27 and TRBJ1-2; 12 nucleotides line up with TRBD1. With V trimmed by 6 bases and J by 10 bases, 6 bases remained unmatched. CDR1 is MNHEY, CDR2 SMNVEV, per germline (reference sequence). This CDR3 has 13 amino acids. This CDR3 reads CASRPGTGGDYTF. CDR3 DNA: TGTGCCAGCAGACCCGGGACAGGGGGCGACTACACCTTC.

This chain links TRBV7-2 with TRBJ1-1, with D perhaps TRBD1 (6 bases). The CDR3 is 15 amino acids. Germline CDR1 reads SGHTA; CDR2 reads FQGNSA. V shed 5 bases and J shed 5 bases, with 18 bases lying between them. CDR3 residues: CASSPVAGAGTEAFF. CDR3 DNA sequence: TGTGCCAGCAGCCCGGTGGCGGGGGCGGGGACTGAAGCTTTCTTT.

V gene TRBV21-1 combines with J gene TRBJ1-5; whether TRBD1, the table's D call, matches the DNA was not checked. TRBV21-1 counts as a pseudogene. The CDR3 has 15 residues. The DNA of the CDR3 is TGTGCCAGCACTACAGGGAAGCTACGCAATCAGCCCCAGCATTTT. It specifies CASTTGKLRNQPQHF.